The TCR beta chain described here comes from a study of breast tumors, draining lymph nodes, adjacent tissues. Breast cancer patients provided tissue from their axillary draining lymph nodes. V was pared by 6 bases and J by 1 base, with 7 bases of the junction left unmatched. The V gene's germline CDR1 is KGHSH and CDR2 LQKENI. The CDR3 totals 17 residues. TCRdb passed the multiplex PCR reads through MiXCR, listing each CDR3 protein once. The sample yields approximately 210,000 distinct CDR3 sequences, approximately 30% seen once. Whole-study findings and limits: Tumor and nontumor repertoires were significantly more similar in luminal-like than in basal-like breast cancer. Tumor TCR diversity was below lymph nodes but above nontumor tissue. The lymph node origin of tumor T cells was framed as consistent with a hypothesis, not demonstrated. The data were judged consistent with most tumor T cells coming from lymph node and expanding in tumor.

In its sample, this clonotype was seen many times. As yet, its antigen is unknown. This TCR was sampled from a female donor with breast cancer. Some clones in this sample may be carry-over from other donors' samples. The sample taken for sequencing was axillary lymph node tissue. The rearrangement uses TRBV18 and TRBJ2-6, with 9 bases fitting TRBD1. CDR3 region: CASSLGQGISGANVLTF. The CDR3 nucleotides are TGTGCCAGCTCCCTCGGACAGGGGATATCTGGGGCCAACGTCCTGACTTTC.